The clone carrying this T cell receptor (beta chain) has just a few counts. Its target is unknown. This sample is drawn from a study of CD8 T cells in ankylosing spondylitis. Overall study findings and caveats: Those disease-linked clones were CD8+; they were also relatively rare in peripheral blood. Roughly eight highly homologous variants made up a TCR beta motif that seemed to typify ankylosing spondylitis blood.

TCR beta libraries were made by quantitative 5'-RACE with molecular barcodes. TCRdb re-called the 5' RACE reads through MiXCR, storing one row per CDR3 protein. This table has approximately 110,000 distinct CDR3 sequences, 20% to 30% appearing once. Sample: synovial fluid, either unsorted or a sorted T cell fraction (not recorded which). This sequence originates from a male donor with ankylosing spondylitis.

The CDR3 DNA reads as TGTGCCAGCAGCTCCGATGCTGGATATGAAAAACTGTTTTTT. Translating gives CASSSDAGYEKLFF. V usage is TRBV7-2 and J usage is TRBJ1-4; the D is unclear. Deletions cut 4 bases from V and 6 bases from J, with 12 bases between. This CDR3 has 14 residues. Germline V gives CDR1 SGHTA, CDR2 FQGNSA.